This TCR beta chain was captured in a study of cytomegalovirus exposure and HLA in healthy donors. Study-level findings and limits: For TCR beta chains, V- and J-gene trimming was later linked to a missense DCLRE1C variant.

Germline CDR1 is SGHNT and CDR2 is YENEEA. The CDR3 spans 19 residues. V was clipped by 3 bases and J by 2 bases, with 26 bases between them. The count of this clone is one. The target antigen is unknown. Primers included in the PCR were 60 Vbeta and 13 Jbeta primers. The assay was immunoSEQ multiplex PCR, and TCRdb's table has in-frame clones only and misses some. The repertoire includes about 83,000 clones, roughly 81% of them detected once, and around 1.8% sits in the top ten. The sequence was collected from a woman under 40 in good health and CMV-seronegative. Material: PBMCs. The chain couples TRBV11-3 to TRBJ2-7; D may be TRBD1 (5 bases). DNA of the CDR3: TGTGCCAGCAGCTTCCAAAAATCCCGACAGAGCCCAAACCCCTACGAGCAGTACTTC. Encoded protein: CASSFQKSRQSPNPYEQYF.